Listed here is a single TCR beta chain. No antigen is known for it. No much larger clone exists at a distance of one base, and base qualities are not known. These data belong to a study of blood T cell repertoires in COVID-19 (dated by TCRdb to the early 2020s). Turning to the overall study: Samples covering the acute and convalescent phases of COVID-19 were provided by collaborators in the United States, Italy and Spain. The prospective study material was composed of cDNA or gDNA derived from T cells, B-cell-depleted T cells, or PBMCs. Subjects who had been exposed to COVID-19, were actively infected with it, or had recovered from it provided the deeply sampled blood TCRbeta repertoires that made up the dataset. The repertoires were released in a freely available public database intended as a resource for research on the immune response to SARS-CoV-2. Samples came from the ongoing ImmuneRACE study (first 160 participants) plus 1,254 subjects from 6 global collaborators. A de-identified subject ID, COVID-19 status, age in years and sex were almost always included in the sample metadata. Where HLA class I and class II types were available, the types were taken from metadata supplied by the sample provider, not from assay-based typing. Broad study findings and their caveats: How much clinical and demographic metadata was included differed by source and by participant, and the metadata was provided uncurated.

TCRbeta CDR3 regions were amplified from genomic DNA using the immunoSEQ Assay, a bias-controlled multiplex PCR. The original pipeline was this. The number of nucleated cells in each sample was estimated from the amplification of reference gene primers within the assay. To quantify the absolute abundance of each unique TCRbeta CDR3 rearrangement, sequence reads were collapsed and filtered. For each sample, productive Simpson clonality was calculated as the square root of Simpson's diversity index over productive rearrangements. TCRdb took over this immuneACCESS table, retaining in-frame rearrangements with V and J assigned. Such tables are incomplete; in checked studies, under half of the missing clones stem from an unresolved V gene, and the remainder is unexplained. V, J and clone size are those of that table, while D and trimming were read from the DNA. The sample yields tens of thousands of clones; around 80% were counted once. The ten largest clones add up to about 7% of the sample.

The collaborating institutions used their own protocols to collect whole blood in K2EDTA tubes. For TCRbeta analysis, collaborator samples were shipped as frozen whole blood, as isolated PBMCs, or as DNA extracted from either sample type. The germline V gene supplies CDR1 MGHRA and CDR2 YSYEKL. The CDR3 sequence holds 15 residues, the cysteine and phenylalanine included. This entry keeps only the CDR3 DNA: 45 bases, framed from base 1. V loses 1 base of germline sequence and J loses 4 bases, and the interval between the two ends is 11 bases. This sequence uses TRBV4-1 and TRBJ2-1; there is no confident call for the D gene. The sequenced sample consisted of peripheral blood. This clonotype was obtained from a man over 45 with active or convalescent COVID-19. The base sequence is TGCGCCAGCAGCCAAGGCCCCGGCAGGTACAATGAGCAGTTCTTC. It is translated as CASSQGPGRYNEQFF.